This is a list of T cell receptor beta chains from one sample in a study of T cell responses to AZD1222 COVID-19 vaccine. Sequencing used immunoSEQ multiplex PCR; TCRdb keeps in-frame clones, though not all of them. The sample holds 90,000 to 120,000 clones; 70% to 90% are singletons and the top ten take around 5%. The specimen comprised peripheral blood, sampled 28 days after the second AZD1222 dose. These receptors originate from an adult who received the AZD1222 COVID-19 vaccine. The CDR3 runs from the conserved cysteine through the conserved F or W. A D gene is named only where the DNA matches it firmly. Expanded clones get a size class; other rows say once, few or many, or leave the size out.

size	D	V	J	DNA	CDR3
once	TRBD1	TRBV28	TRBJ1-1	TGTGCCAGCAGTTTAGGACAGGGACGGAACACTGAAGCTTTCTTT	CASSLGQGRNTEAFF
.	.	TRBV24-1	TRBJ2-2	TGTGCCACCAGCGTCGATGGCGGGGAGCTGTTTTTT	CATSVDGGELFF
.	TRBD1	TRBV4-3	TRBJ1-2	TGCGCCAGCAGCCAAGACCACAGGGGGCGCAACTATGGCTACACCTTC	CASSQDHRGRNYGYTF
.	TRBD1	TRBV11-3	TRBJ1-1	TGTGCCAGCTTTGGGACAGGGGAAGGGACTGAAGCTTTCTTT	CASFGTGEGTEAFF
.	TRBD2	TRBV5-1	TRBJ2-7	TGCGCCAGCAGCTTGGGGACTCGCGGGGGGGATTATAGCTCCTACGAGCAGTACTTC	CASSLGTRGGDYSSYEQYF
.	.	TRBV10-3	TRBJ1-3	TGTGCCATACAGAAGCCCTCTGGAAACACCATATATTTT	CAIQKPSGNTIYF
.	.	TRBV5-4	TRBJ2-4	TGTGCCAGCAGCTTGGGCGGGGAAGCCAAAAACATTCAGTACTTC	CASSLGGEAKNIQYF
.	.	TRBV4-1	TRBJ2-5	TGCGCCAGCAGCCCCGGTCATGGCGCAGTAGACCTACAAGAGACCCAGTACTTC	CASSPGHGAVDLQETQYF
.	TRBD1	TRBV5-8	TRBJ2-3	TGTGCCAGCAGCTCGCCGGGACAGGGGGAGGATACGCAGTATTTT	CASSSPGQGEDTQYF
few	TRBD1	TRBV5-1	TRBJ1-6	TGCGCCAGCAGCTTGCGGGGACAGGGGCATTCACCCCTCCACTTT	CASSLRGQGHSPLHF
.	TRBD1	TRBV6-5	TRBJ1-1	TGTGCCAGCAGTTACTCGCAGTCAGGGGGCACTGAAGCTTTCTTT	CASSYSQSGGTEAFF
.	.	TRBV9	TRBJ1-6	TGTGCCAGCAGTGGGGCGAATTCACCCCTCCACTTT	CASSGANSPLHF
.	.	TRBV25-1	TRBJ1-1	TGTGCCAGCAGTGGGGCGGGGTCGAACACTGAAGCTTTCTTT	CASSGAGSNTEAFF
.	TRBD1	TRBV19	TRBJ1-3	TGTGCCAGTATGGGGTTCAGACAGGGCGCCGGAAACACCATATATTTT	CASMGFRQGAGNTIYF
once	.	TRBV4-2	TRBJ1-5	TGTGCCAGCAGCCCAATGGGGGATCAGCCCCAGCATTTT	CASSPMGDQPQHF
.	.	TRBV19	TRBJ2-7	TGTGCCAGTAGTCTTCGCCTTGGCGGTGGGCCCTACGAGCAGTACTTC	CASSLRLGGGPYEQYF
.	.	TRBV6-1	TRBJ1-1	TGTGCCAGCAGTGATTATCCTCTTGAAGCTTTCTTT	CASSDYPLEAFF
.	.	TRBV29-1	TRBJ1-1	TGCAGCGTTGGAGGGCCAGGGCTGGAAACTGAAGCTTTCTTT	CSVGGPGLETEAFF
.	.	TRBV27	TRBJ2-1	TGTGCCAGCAGTTCGGGACCATACAATGAGCAGTTCTTC	CASSSGPYNEQFF
.	TRBD1	TRBV7-2	TRBJ2-2	TGTGCCAGCAGCCCGGGACAGATAGCCACCGGGGAGCTGTTTTTT	CASSPGQIATGELFF
once	TRBD1	TRBV6-2/TRBV6-3	TRBJ1-2	TGTGCCAGCAGCTCGGGACAGGGGTTATCCGGCTATGGCTACACCTTC	CASSSGQGLSGYGYTF
few	.	TRBV5-6	TRBJ2-7	TGTGCCAGCAGTCCAGGGTCCGGACAGACGAACTACGAGCAGTACTTC	CASSPGSGQTNYEQYF
.	TRBD1	TRBV7-2	TRBJ1-5	TGTGCCAGCAGCCCGTCGGGACAGGGGCCTCAGCCCCAGCATTTT	CASSPSGQGPQPQHF
.	.	TRBV5-1	TRBJ1-4	TGCGCCAGCAGCCCCCAGGGCATTTTTGGTGATGAAAAACTGTTTTTT	CASSPQGIFGDEKLFF
.	.	TRBV12-3/TRBV12-4	TRBJ2-5	TGTGCCAGCACCTGGGGGAGGGAGACCCAGTACTTC	CASTWGRETQYF
.	TRBD2	TRBV27	TRBJ2-1	TGTGCCAGCAGTTCCAGGACTAGCGGGGGGGCCCTGCCGCGCAATGAGCAGTTCTTC	CASSSRTSGGALPRNEQFF
.	TRBD1	TRBV5-1	TRBJ1-6	TGCGCCAGCAGCTTGGCAGGGGGCCCTTCACCCCTCCACTTT	CASSLAGGPSPLHF
.	TRBD1	TRBV27	TRBJ2-5	TGTGCCAGCAGCCTGGACAGGGGAACTTCGGCCCAGTACTTC	CASSLDRGTSAQYF
.	.	TRBV4-1	TRBJ1-1	TGCGCCAGCAGCCAAGGCGCAGGCACTGAAGCTTTCTTT	CASSQGAGTEAFF
few	.	TRBV19	TRBJ1-5	TGTGCCAGTAGTTACCAGGACGGTACCCATCAGCCCCAGCATTTT	CASSYQDGTHQPQHF
.	.	TRBV19	TRBJ1-1	TGTGCCAGTAGTATACGGGAGGCTGAAGCTTTCTTT	CASSIREAEAFF
.	.	TRBV19	TRBJ1-5	TGTGCCAGTAGAACGGACGGTGATCAGCCCCAGCATTTT	CASRTDGDQPQHF
few	.	TRBV6-5	TRBJ2-7	TGTGCCAGCAGTTACTCGTGGACCTACGAGCAGTACTTC	CASSYSWTYEQYF
.	.	TRBV13	TRBJ2-7	TGTGCCAGCAGGCCTTCTGGGGGATACGAGCAGTACTTC	CASRPSGGYEQYF
.	TRBD2	TRBV2	TRBJ2-2	TGTGCCAAGGGACTAGCGGGGGAACAGGGGGAGCTGTTTTTT	CAKGLAGEQGELFF
.	TRBD1	TRBV12-3/TRBV12-4	TRBJ1-3	TGTGCCGGCGGGACAGGGCCTGGAAACACCATATATTTT	CAGGTGPGNTIYF
once	.	TRBV5-1	TRBJ2-7	TGCGCCAGCAGCCGTCAAGATACCTACGAGCAGTACTTC	CASSRQDTYEQYF
.	.	TRBV7-9	TRBJ2-1	TGTGCCAGCGCTAAATGGGACGGAAACAATGAGCAGTTCTTC	CASAKWDGNNEQFF
.	.	TRBV4-3	TRBJ1-1	TGCGCCAGCAGCAAAACGTTTTACACTGAAGCTTTCTTT	CASSKTFYTEAFF
.	.	TRBV4-2	TRBJ2-2	TGTGCCAGCAGCCAAATGTTTGGGGTTGCGAACACCGGGGAGCTGTTTTTT	CASSQMFGVANTGELFF
.	.	TRBV6-6	TRBJ2-2	TGTGCCAGCAGTCCATCCGGACCGAACACCGGGGAGCTGTTTTTT	CASSPSGPNTGELFF
few	.	TRBV7-9	TRBJ1-2	TGTGCCAGCAGCTCCAGACAGGTCGGCTACACCTTC	CASSSRQVGYTF
.	.	TRBV7-9	TRBJ1-1	TGTGCCAGCAGCTCGATCTTGTCGAACACTGAAGCTTTCTTT	CASSSILSNTEAFF
.	.	TRBV5-1	TRBJ2-1	TGCGCCAGCAGCTTGGATACCTATAATGAGCAGTTCTTC	CASSLDTYNEQFF
.	.	TRBV3-1/TRBV3-2	TRBJ2-1	TGTGCCAGCAGCCCGGACAGGTGGGGCGGGGATGAGCAGTTCTTC	CASSPDRWGGDEQFF
.	.	TRBV4-3	TRBJ2-4	TGCGCCAGCAGCCAAGAGATAAAGGGAGACCCCAAAAACATTCAGTACTTC	CASSQEIKGDPKNIQYF
.	.	TRBV19	TRBJ1-6	TGTGCCAGTAGTATGCGGAGACCTAATTCACCCCTCCACTTT	CASSMRRPNSPLHF
.	.	TRBV11-3	TRBJ2-3	TGTGCCAGCAGCTTAGAGGCAGGGGGGAATGCGGATACGCAGTATTTT	CASSLEAGGNADTQYF
.	TRBD1	TRBV9	TRBJ1-3	TGTGCCAGCAGCGCCGGACAGGCCACTGGAAACACCATATATTTT	CASSAGQATGNTIYF
.	TRBD2	TRBV5-1	TRBJ2-3	TGCGCCAGCAGCGCCGGGACTAGCGTATCCAGCACAGATACGCAGTATTTT	CASSAGTSVSSTDTQYF
.	.	TRBV28	TRBJ1-1	TGTGCCAGCAATTCAGGGACGAACACTGAAGCTTTCTTT	CASNSGTNTEAFF
once	.	TRBV29-1	TRBJ1-4	TGCAGCGCCGTTGGGGACGTGGATAATGAAAAACTGTTTTTT	CSAVGDVDNEKLFF
.	.	TRBV10-3	TRBJ1-1	TGTGCCATCAGTGAGTCGGTCAGGAACACTGAAGCTTTCTTT	CAISESVRNTEAFF